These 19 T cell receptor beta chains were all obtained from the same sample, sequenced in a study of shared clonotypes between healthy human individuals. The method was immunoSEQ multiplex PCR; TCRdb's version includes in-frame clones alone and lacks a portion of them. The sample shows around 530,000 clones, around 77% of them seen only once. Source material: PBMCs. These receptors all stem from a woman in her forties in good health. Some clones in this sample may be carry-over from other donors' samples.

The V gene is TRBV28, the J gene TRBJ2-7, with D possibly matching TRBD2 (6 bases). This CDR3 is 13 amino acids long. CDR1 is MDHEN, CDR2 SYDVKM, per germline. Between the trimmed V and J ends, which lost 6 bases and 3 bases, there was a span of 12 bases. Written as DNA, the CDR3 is TGTGCCAGCAGGTTCGTGGACTACTACGAGCAGTACTTC. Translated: CASRFVDYYEQYF.

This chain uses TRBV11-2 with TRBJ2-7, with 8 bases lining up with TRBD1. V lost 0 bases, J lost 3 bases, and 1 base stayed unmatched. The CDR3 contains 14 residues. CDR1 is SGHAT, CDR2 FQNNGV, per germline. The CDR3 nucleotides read TGTGCCAGCAGCTTAGACAGGGGGCTCTACGAGCAGTACTTC. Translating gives CASSLDRGLYEQYF.

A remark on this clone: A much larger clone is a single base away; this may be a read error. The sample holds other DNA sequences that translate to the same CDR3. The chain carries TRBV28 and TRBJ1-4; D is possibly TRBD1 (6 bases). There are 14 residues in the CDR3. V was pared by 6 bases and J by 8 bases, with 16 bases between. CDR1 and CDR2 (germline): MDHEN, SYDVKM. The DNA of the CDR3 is TGTGCCAGCAGAACACAGGGCCAAGGGGAAAAACTGTTTTTT. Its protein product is CASRTQGQGEKLFF.

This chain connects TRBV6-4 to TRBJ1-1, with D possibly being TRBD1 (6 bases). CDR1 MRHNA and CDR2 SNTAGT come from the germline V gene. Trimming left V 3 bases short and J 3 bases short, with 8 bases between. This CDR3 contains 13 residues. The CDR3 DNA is TGTGCCAGCAGTGAACAGGGAGACACTGAAGCTTTCTTT. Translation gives CASSEQGDTEAFF.

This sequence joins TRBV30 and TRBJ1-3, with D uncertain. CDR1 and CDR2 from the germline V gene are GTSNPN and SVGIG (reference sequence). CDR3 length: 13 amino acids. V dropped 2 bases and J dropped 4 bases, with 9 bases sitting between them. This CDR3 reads CAWSMAGGNTIYF. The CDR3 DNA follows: TGTGCCTGGAGTATGGCTGGGGGAAACACCATATATTTT. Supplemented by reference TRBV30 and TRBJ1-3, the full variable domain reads SQTIHQWPATLVQPVGSPLSLECTVEGTSNPNLYWYRQAAGRGLQLLFYSVGIGQISSEVPQNLSASRPQDRQFILSSKKLLLSDSGFYLCAWSMAGGNTIYFGEGSWLTVV.

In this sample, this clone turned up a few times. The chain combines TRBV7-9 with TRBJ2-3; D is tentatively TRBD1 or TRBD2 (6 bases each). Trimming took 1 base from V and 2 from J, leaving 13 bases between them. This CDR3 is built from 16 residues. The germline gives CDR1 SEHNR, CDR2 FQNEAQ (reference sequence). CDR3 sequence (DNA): TGTGCCAGCAGCTTAGTTTCGGGGGCGTACACAGATACGCAGTATTTT. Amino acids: CASSLVSGAYTDTQYF.

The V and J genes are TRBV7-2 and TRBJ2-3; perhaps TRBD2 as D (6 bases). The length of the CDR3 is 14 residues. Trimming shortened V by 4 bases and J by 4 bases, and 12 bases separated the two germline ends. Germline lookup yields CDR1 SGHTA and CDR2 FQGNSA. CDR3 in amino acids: CASSWGTLADTQYF. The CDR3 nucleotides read TGTGCCAGCAGCTGGGGGACTTTAGCAGATACGCAGTATTTT. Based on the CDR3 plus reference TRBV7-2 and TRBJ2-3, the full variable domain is GAGVSQSPSNKVTEKGKDVELRCDPISGHTALYWYRQSLGQGLEFLIYFQGNSAPDKSGLPSDRFSAERTGGSVSTLTIQRTQQEDSAVYLCASSWGTLADTQYFGPGTRLTVL.

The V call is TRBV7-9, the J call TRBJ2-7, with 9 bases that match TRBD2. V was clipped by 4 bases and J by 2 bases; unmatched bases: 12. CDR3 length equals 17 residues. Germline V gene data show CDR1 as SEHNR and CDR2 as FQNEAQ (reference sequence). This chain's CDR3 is CASSSTPRLAETYEQYF. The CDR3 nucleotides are TGTGCCAGCAGCTCCACACCACGACTAGCGGAGACCTACGAGCAGTACTTC.

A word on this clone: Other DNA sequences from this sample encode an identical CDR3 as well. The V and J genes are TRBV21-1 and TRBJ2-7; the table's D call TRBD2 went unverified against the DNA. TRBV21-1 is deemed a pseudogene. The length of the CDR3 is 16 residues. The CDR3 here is CASSKGGGSEGYEQYF. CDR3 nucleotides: TGTGCCAGCAGCAAAGGTGGAGGGTCGGAAGGATACGAGCAGTACTTC.

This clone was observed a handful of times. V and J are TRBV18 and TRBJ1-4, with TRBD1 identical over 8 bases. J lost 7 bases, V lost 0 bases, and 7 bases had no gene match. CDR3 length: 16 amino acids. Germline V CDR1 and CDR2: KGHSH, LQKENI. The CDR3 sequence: CASSPPKATGGEKLFF. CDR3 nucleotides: TGTGCCAGCTCACCACCGAAGGCCACAGGGGGTGAAAAACTGTTTTTT. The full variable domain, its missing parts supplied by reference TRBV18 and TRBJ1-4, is NAGVMQNPRHLVRRRGQEARLRCSPMKGHSHVYWYRQLPEEGLKFMVYLQKENIIDESGMPKERFSAEFPKEGPSILRIQQVVRGDSAAYFCASSPPKATGGEKLFFGSGTQLSVL.

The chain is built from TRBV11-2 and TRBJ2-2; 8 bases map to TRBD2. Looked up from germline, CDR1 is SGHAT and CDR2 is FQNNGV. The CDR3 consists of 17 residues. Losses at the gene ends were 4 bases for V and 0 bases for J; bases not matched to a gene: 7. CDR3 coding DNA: TGTGCCAGCAGCTCCGACCTGGGACTAGCGAACACCGGGGAGCTGTTTTTT. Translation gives CASSSDLGLANTGELFF.

CDR3 DNA: TGTGCCAGCACCCCCCGATTTGGGAACTATGGCTACACCTTC. It translates to CASTPRFGNYGYTF. The chain employs TRBV27 and TRBJ1-2; D is uncertain. Trimming stripped 7 bases from V and 2 bases from J, with 14 bases between. This CDR3 contains 14 residues. Germline lookup yields CDR1 MNHEY and CDR2 SMNVEV (reference sequence).

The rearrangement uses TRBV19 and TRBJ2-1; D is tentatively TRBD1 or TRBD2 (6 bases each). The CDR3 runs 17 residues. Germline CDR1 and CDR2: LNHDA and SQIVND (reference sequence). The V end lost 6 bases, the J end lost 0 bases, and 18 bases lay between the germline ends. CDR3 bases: TGTGCCAGTAGCCACTTAGGGGGGCTAATCTCCTACAATGAGCAGTTCTTC. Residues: CASSHLGGLISYNEQFF.

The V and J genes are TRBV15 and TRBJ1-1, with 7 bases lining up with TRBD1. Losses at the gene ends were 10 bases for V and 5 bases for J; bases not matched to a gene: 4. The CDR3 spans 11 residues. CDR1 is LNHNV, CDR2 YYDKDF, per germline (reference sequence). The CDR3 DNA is TGTGCCATCAAACAGGGGACTGAAGCTTTCTTT. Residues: CAIKQGTEAFF.

The CDR3 DNA is TGTGCCAGCAGAAGGGGGGGAGACACTGAAGCTTTCTTT. Protein sequence: CASRRGGDTEAFF. The chain has TRBV25-1 and TRBJ1-1, with a tentative D call TRBD1 (6 bases). The germline CDR1 and CDR2 sequences are MGHDK and SYGVNS. This CDR3 has 13 amino acids. V gave up 6 bases and J gave up 3 bases, with 11 bases separating them.

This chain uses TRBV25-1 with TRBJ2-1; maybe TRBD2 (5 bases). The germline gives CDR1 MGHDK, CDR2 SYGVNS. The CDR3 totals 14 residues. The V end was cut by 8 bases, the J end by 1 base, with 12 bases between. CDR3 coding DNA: TGTGCCAGCTCCCCAGAGGGATCCTACAATGAGCAGTTCTTC. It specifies CASSPEGSYNEQFF. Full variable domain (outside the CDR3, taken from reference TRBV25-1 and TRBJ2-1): EADIYQTPRYLVIGTGKKITLECSQTMGHDKMYWYQQDPGMELHLIHYSYGVNSTEKGDLSSESTVSRIRTEHFPLTLESARPSHTSQYLCASSPEGSYNEQFFGPGTRLTVL.

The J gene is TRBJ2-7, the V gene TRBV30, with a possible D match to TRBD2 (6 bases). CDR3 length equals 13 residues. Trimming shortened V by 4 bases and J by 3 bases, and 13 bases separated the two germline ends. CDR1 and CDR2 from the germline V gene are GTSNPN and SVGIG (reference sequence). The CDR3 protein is CAWNSGTLYEQYF. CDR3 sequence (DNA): TGTGCCTGGAACTCCGGGACTCTCTACGAGCAGTACTTC.

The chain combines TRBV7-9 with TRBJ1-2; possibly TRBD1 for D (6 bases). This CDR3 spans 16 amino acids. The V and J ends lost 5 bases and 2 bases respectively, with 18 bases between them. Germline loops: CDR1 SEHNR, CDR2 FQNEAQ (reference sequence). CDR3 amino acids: CASSPHLNRANYGYTF. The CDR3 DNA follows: TGTGCCAGCAGCCCCCACCTAAACAGGGCAAACTATGGCTACACCTTC.

The CDR3 bases are TGCGCCAGCTCAGTCCTGAACGAGCAGTACTTC. Its protein is CASSVLNEQYF. The chain joins TRBV5-1 to TRBJ2-5; the D is unclear. Matching the DNA end better, TRBJ2-7 makes the J call doubtful. Germline V gene data show CDR1 as SGHRS and CDR2 as YFSETQ. The CDR3 consists of 11 residues.